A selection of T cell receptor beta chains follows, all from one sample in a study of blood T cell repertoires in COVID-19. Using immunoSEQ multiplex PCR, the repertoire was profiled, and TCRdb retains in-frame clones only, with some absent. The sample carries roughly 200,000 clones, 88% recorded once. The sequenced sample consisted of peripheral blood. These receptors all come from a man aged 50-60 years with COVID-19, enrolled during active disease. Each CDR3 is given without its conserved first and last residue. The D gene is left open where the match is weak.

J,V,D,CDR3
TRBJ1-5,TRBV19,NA,ASSKGQPQH
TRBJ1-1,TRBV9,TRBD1,ASSPRADRGATEAF
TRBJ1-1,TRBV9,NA,ASSQTQDNAAEAF
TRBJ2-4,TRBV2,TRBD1,ASSSYRGQNIQY
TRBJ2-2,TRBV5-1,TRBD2,ASSGTSNTGELF
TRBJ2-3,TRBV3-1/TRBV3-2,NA,ASSQGVRAGPYTQY
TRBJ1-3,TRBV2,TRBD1,ASGWTGEGISGNTIY
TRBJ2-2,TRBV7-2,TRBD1,ASSFWTGSTGELF
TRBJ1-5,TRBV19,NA,ASSIGGLQPQH
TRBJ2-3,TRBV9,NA,ASSVANGGSTDTQY
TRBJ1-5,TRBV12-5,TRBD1,ASGLQGGGPQH
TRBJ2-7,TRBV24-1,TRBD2,ATSETAPTSGRSSYEQY
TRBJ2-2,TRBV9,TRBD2,ASSGALPGLAATGELF
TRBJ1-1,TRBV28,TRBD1,ASSIGTGGRGTEAF
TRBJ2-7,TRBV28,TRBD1,ASREGTGGFYEQY
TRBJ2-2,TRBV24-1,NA,ATSAYTGELF
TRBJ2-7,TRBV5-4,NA,ASSLVGVGLH
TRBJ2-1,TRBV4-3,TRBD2,ASSQDRLAGGHNEQF
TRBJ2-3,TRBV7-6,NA,ASSLLNLGGTDTQY
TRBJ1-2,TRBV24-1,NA,ATSGAPSGGYT
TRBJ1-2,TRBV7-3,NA,ASSPSAGQNYGYT
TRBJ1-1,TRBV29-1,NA,SVVPQAGSGTEAF
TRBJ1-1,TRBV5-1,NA,ASSLGALMTENTEAF
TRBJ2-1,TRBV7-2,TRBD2,ASSSAGTRGNNEQF
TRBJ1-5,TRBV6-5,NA,ASSLGRTEPQH
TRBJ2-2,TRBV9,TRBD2,ASSVGLAGGPGELF
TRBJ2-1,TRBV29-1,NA,SVVSGPNEQF